These 31 T cell receptor beta chains came from one sample sequenced in a study of T cell repertoires in cytomegalovirus infection. The antigens of these receptors remain unknown. TCRdb reprocessed the reads via MiXCR and lists one record per CDR3 protein. The top ten clones hold almost 35% of a sample with around 130,000 distinct CDR3 sequences, about 24% of them seen once. The specimen sequenced was PBMCs, sequenced either directly or after in vitro stimulation (not recorded which). These receptors were collected from a human donor in good health (CMV status not recorded). Some clones in this sample may be carry-over from other donors' samples.

The V and J genes are TRBV28 and TRBJ1-1; D may be TRBD1 (5 bases). Germline V gives CDR1 MDHEN, CDR2 SYDVKM. CDR3 length equals 16 residues. Trimming cost V 8 bases and J 6 bases, with 25 bases left between them. CDR3 loop: CASGQTREVGGAEAFF. The DNA for the CDR3 is TGTGCCAGCGGCCAGACGAGGGAAGTGGGGGGGGCTGAAGCTTTCTTT.

The chain combines TRBV18 with TRBJ1-1, with 10 bases identical to TRBD1. Germline CDR1 reads KGHSH; CDR2 reads LQKENI. CDR3 length: 14 amino acids. Unmatched junction bases numbered 4, after V lost 4 bases and J lost 5 bases. The CDR3 region is CASSLGQGTTEAFF. The DNA of the CDR3 is TGTGCCAGCTCACTGGGACAGGGGACGACTGAAGCTTTCTTT.

Concerning this clonotype: Since a much larger clone is just one base distant, this may be a read error. The CDR3 ends on some other residue instead of the conserved phenylalanine or tryptophan, so this is likely a read error. The CDR3 nucleotides are TGTGCCAGCAGCCTACGGGACAGGGTCGATGGCAATCAGCCCCAGCATTAT. It encodes CASSLRDRVDGNQPQHY. This chain uses TRBV7-2 with TRBJ1-5; TRBD1 matches at 9 bases. Germline CDR1 and CDR2: SGHTA and FQGNSA. Trimming cost V 5 bases and J 2 bases; bases outside gene matches: 10. The CDR3 is made up of 17 amino acids.

This clonotype came up a few times. The chain links TRBV7-8 to TRBJ2-2; D unresolved. Trimming removed 0 bases from V and 3 bases from J, with 8 bases in between. Germline CDR1 reads SGHVS; CDR2 reads FQNEAQ. This CDR3 contains 15 residues. The CDR3 DNA follows: TGTGCCAGCAGCTTAGCCACACCCTACACCGGGGAGCTGTTTTTT. Its protein is CASSLATPYTGELFF.

This clonotype was seen only a few times. The chain carries TRBV6-1 and TRBJ1-5; D may be TRBD1 (6 bases). CDR1 is MNHNS and CDR2 is SASEGT in the germline V gene. The V and J ends lost 5 bases and 7 bases respectively, with 15 bases between them. CDR3 size: 14 residues. CDR3 sequence (DNA): TGTGCCAGCAGTACCGGGACACTAGTCCAGCCCCAGCATTTT. The encoded protein is CASSTGTLVQPQHF.

This clonotype was detected many times. The chain recombines TRBV25-1 with TRBJ1-5, with a possible D match to TRBD1 (6 bases). Germline V gives CDR1 MGHDK, CDR2 SYGVNS. The CDR3 runs 14 residues. Trimming removed 3 bases at V and 4 bases at J, with 10 bases between. The CDR3 nucleotides read TGTGCCAGCAGTGAGACAGGCCTAAATCAGCCCCAGCATTTT. Protein sequence: CASSETGLNQPQHF.

The chain recombines TRBV30 with TRBJ2-2; no clear D gene. Trimming cost V 0 bases and J 0 bases, with 5 bases left between them. CDR3 length: 14 amino acids. Per germline, CDR1 GTSNPN and CDR2 SVGIG (reference sequence). DNA for the CDR3: TGTGCCTGGAGTGTACAAGCGAACACCGGGGAGCTGTTTTTT. This codes for CAWSVQANTGELFF. Using reference TRBV30 and TRBJ2-2 for the parts outside the CDR3, the full variable domain is SQTIHQWPATLVQPVGSPLSLECTVEGTSNPNLYWYRQAAGRGLQLLFYSVGIGQISSEVPQNLSASRPQDRQFILSSKKLLLSDSGFYLCAWSVQANTGELFFGEGSRLTVL.

The chain joins TRBV11-2 to TRBJ2-3; TRBD2 is a possible D gene (6 bases). The CDR3 consists of 15 residues. V was pared by 3 bases and J by 5 bases, with 15 bases between. Germline lookup yields CDR1 SGHAT and CDR2 FQNNGV. The CDR3 protein is CASSFAGAEGDTQYF. CDR3 nucleotide sequence: TGTGCCAGCAGCTTTGCCGGGGCGGAGGGAGATACGCAGTATTTT. Looking up the rest from reference TRBV11-2 and TRBJ2-3 gives the full variable domain: EAGVAQSPRYKIIEKRQSVAFWCNPISGHATLYWYQQILGQGPKLLIQFQNNGVVDDSQLPKDRFSAERLKGVDSTLKIQPAKLEDSAVYLCASSFAGAEGDTQYFGPGTRLTVL.

This clonotype was seen a few times. V is TRBV20-1 and J is TRBJ2-1, with 12 bases matching TRBD2. This CDR3 is built from 14 residues. V trimming: 6 bases; J trimming: 9 bases; junction bases outside the gene matches: 9. The germline gives CDR1 DFQATT, CDR2 SNEGSKA (reference sequence). DNA for the CDR3: TGCAGTGCCAAACTAGCGGGAGGTTCTAGTGAGCAGTTCTTC. Translated: CSAKLAGGSSEQFF.

The gene calls are TRBV7-2 and TRBJ1-2; 9 bases are shared with TRBD1. The CDR3 has 18 residues. From germline, CDR1 is SGHTA and CDR2 FQGNSA. V dropped 5 bases and J dropped 6; count of bases not matched to a gene: 19. CDR3 amino acids: CASSQERGTGNYQDGYTF. CDR3 in DNA: TGTGCCAGCAGCCAGGAGAGGGGGACAGGGAATTACCAGGATGGCTACACCTTC.

This clonotype was counted once. The rearrangement uses TRBV4-3 and TRBJ2-1, with 8 bases aligning to TRBD2. The CDR3 has 15 residues. Germline V gene sequence: CDR1 LGHNA, CDR2 YSLEER. The J segment lost 6 bases and the V segment lost 3 bases, leaving 7 bases of the junction unmatched. The CDR3, as DNA: TGCGCCAGCAGCCAGGGACTAGATTCTATCAATGAGCAGTTCTTC. It encodes CASSQGLDSINEQFF.

This clonotype was counted only a few times. The V gene is TRBV20-1, the J gene TRBJ2-1; D not resolved. The CDR3 length is 14 residues. V was clipped by 0 bases and J by 0 bases, with 6 bases between them. Germline lookup yields CDR1 DFQATT and CDR2 SNEGSKA (reference sequence). The CDR3 loop reads CSARETGSYNEQFF. The CDR3 DNA is TGCAGTGCTAGAGAAACGGGCTCCTACAATGAGCAGTTCTTC.

This clonotype was counted only a few times. The CDR3 bases are TGTGCCAGCAGCGTAGTAGCGGGAGACACCGGGGAGCTGTTTTTT. Its protein is CASSVVAGDTGELFF. V usage is TRBV9 and J usage is TRBJ2-2; 9 bases align to TRBD2. This CDR3 has 15 residues. Germline CDR1 reads SGDLS; CDR2 reads YYNGEE. V was clipped by 0 bases and J by 3 bases; unmatched bases: 0.

V usage is TRBV19 and J usage is TRBJ1-1, with D unclear. This CDR3 has 14 amino acids. CDR1 and CDR2 from the germline V gene are LNHDA and SQIVND (reference sequence). Between the trimmed V and J ends, which lost 5 bases and 4 bases, there was a span of 14 bases. This CDR3 reads CASSHRRVSTEAFF. CDR3 nucleotide sequence: TGTGCCAGTAGTCATCGGCGGGTGAGCACTGAAGCTTTCTTT.

The chain has TRBV6-2 or TRBV6-3 and TRBJ2-3; 10 nucleotides match TRBD2. The junction had 9 bases not matched to a gene; V was cut back by 6 bases and J by 3 bases. This CDR3 is built from 16 residues. Germline CDR1 and CDR2: MNHEY and SVGEGT. The CDR3 loop reads CASRRGLARGTDTQYF. The CDR3 DNA is TGTGCCAGCAGGCGGGGACTAGCGAGAGGGACAGATACGCAGTATTTT.

The chain is built from TRBV6-1 and TRBJ2-2; D is perhaps TRBD2 (7 bases). Germline lookup yields CDR1 MNHNS and CDR2 SASEGT. V lost 0 bases, J lost 6 bases, and 8 bases lay in between. The CDR3 runs 14 residues. The CDR3 coding sequence is TGTGCCAGCAGTGAAGCGGGGGGGCCCGGGGAGCTGTTTTTT. It yields the protein CASSEAGGPGELFF.

This clonotype was seen many times. J is TRBJ2-7 and V is TRBV7-2; D is unclear. This CDR3 is built from 14 residues. Germline assignment: CDR1 SGHTA and CDR2 FQGNSA. V was cut by 5 bases and J by 0 bases, with 11 bases left in between. The CDR3 is CASSINWSSYEQYF. The CDR3 nucleotides read TGTGCCAGCAGCATCAACTGGAGCTCCTACGAGCAGTACTTC.

This clonotype has a count of ten or more. This rearrangement joins TRBV12-3 or TRBV12-4 to TRBJ2-5; D might be TRBD1 or TRBD2, each matching 5 bases. There are 15 residues in the CDR3. Trimming took off 3 bases at V and 5 bases at J, with 16 bases between the two ends. As DNA, the CDR3 is TGTGCCAGCAGTTTCGGGACCCAAAAGGGGGAGACCCAGTACTTC. This translates into CASSFGTQKGETQYF.

Many counts were recorded for this clonotype. This sequence joins TRBV7-2 and TRBJ1-2, with 8 bases aligning to TRBD1. V was pared by 0 bases and J by 7 bases, with 4 bases of the junction left unmatched. The germline CDR1 and CDR2 sequences are SGHTA and FQGNSA. The CDR3 has 14 amino acids. The CDR3 region has the DNA TGTGCCAGCAGCTTAGCTGGCAGGGGGCCTGGCTACACCTTC. As protein: CASSLAGRGPGYTF.

This clonotype was recorded at least ten times. The chain employs TRBV12-3 or TRBV12-4 and TRBJ1-3; D gene ambiguous. V was shortened by 7 bases and J by 1 base, with 5 bases between the two germline ends. CDR3 length: 12 residues. The CDR3 DNA reads TGTGCCAGCATGGGATCTGGAAACACCATATATTTT. It specifies CASMGSGNTIYF.

This clonotype was seen a handful of times. The rearrangement links TRBV9 to TRBJ2-7; weak D call: TRBD1 (6 bases). The germline V gene has CDR1 SGDLS and CDR2 YYNGEE. There are 13 residues in the CDR3. V was clipped by 0 bases and J by 6 bases, with 10 bases between them. CDR3 residues: CASSVDRDGEQYF. In nucleotides, the CDR3 is TGTGCCAGCAGCGTAGACAGGGACGGCGAGCAGTACTTC.

This chain uses TRBV11-2 with TRBJ1-4; no clear D gene. Germline V CDR1 and CDR2: SGHAT, FQNNGV. This CDR3 contains 14 residues. V was cut by 5 bases and J by 0 bases, with 7 bases left in between. The CDR3 DNA is TGTGCCAGCAGCCCGGATCCAACTAATGAAAAACTGTTTTTT. Its translation: CASSPDPTNEKLFF.

This chain connects TRBV27 to TRBJ2-5; possible D gene TRBD2, 5 bases. CDR1 is MNHEY, CDR2 SMNVEV, per germline (reference sequence). CDR3 length equals 14 residues. Between the trimmed V and J ends, which lost 8 bases and 0 bases, there was a span of 13 bases. CDR3 sequence reads: CASSTRGNQETQYF. The CDR3 nucleotides are TGTGCCAGCTCCACGAGAGGGAACCAAGAGACCCAGTACTTC.

This clonotype has only a few counts. The chain links TRBV29-1 to TRBJ2-2; either TRBD1 or TRBD2 may fit D (5 bases each). The CDR3 has 14 amino acids. Germline-derived CDR1 and CDR2 are SQVTM and ANQGSEA. Trimming took 4 bases from V and 5 from J, leaving 14 bases between them. CDR3 sequence: CSVGGTRETGELFF. CDR3 nucleotide sequence: TGCAGCGTTGGGGGGACCCGAGAAACCGGGGAGCTGTTTTTT.

This clonotype was detected a few times. The rearrangement joins TRBV10-3 to TRBJ1-1; 8 bases are a match to TRBD1. Trimming cost V 1 base and J 10 bases; bases outside gene matches: 5. Germline CDR1 and CDR2: ENHRY and SYGVKD. This CDR3 region has 13 residues. CDR3 sequence reads: CAISELGQGTAFF. The CDR3 DNA reads TGTGCCATCAGTGAGTTAGGACAGGGAACAGCTTTCTTT.

There are a few counts of this clonotype. The V call is TRBV6-2 or TRBV6-3, the J call TRBJ1-2; possible D gene TRBD1, 6 bases. The CDR3 is 13 residues long. The germline V gene has CDR1 MNHEY and CDR2 SVGEGT. Trimming pared 7 bases from V and 2 bases from J, leaving 11 bases between. CDR3 region: CASIQQGNYGYTF. CDR3 coding DNA: TGTGCCAGCATCCAACAGGGCAACTATGGCTACACCTTC.

The J gene is TRBJ2-7, the V gene TRBV27; 7 bases fit TRBD1. The V gene's germline CDR1 is MNHEY and CDR2 SMNVEV (reference sequence). Trimming at V came to 1 base and at J to 2 bases, leaving 5 bases not matched to a gene. This CDR3 spans 15 amino acids. The CDR3 region has the DNA TGTGCCAGCAGTTTATTAACAGGGGCGACCTACGAGCAGTACTTC. Its protein is CASSLLTGATYEQYF.

This clonotype was counted at least ten times. V usage is TRBV7-2 and J usage is TRBJ2-5; 15 nucleotides line up with TRBD2. After removal of 0 bases from V and 12 bases from J, the junction contained 11 bases not matched to a gene. Germline V gives CDR1 SGHTA, CDR2 FQGNSA. CDR3 length: 17 amino acids. As DNA, the CDR3 is TGTGCCAGCAGCTTAGCTCCCGGACTAGCGGGAGGGCGGGGGAAGTACTTC. This gives the protein CASSLAPGLAGGRGKYF.

The gene calls are TRBV19 and TRBJ1-5, with 10 bases fitting TRBD1. Trimming at V came to 4 bases and at J to 0 bases, leaving 3 bases not matched to a gene. Germline V gives CDR1 LNHDA, CDR2 SQIVND (reference sequence). The CDR3 has 16 residues. The CDR3 region is CASSRGTGASNQPQHF. Written as DNA, the CDR3 is TGTGCCAGTAGTAGGGGGACAGGGGCTAGCAATCAGCCCCAGCATTTT.

This clonotype has a handful of counts. V gene TRBV15 combines with J gene TRBJ2-3, with 8 bases aligning to TRBD1. CDR3 size: 13 residues. Per germline, CDR1 LNHNV and CDR2 YYDKDF (reference sequence). Germline trimming cut 3 bases from V and 4 bases from J; bases unmatched to any gene: 0. CDR3 region: CATSRDRADTQYF. DNA for the CDR3: TGTGCCACCAGCAGGGACAGGGCAGATACGCAGTATTTT.

This clonotype has ten or more counts. The chain couples TRBV6-4 to TRBJ2-3; 11 bases fit TRBD2. J lost 0 bases, V lost 4 bases, and 18 bases had no gene match. Looked up from germline, CDR1 is MRHNA and CDR2 is SNTAGT. The CDR3 sequence is 21 residues long. The CDR3 DNA reads as TGTGCCAGCAGTGTCATCCCCCCCACTAGCGGGAGTGTTATCAGCACAGATACGCAGTATTTT. This encodes CASSVIPPTSGSVISTDTQYF.